This record covers a single T cell receptor beta chain. This receptor's antigen is unknown. A much larger clone differs from this one at a single base, so this may be a read error. Libraries were built with PCR. For sequencing, an Illumina HiSeq 2500 was employed. TCR libraries were prepared with molecular barcoding, using unique molecular identifiers to normalize TCRbeta repertoire quantification. TCRdb trimmed public reads at Q25 via fastp, called clones via MiXCR and kept in-frame beta chains. Every distinct CDR3 protein forms one entry, paired with its most common genes and DNA. For this sample the table gives about 690,000 distinct CDR3 sequences, of which around 16% were detected only once. Together, the top ten hold approximately 1% of the sample. CDR1 DFQATT and CDR2 SNEGSKA were looked up in the germline V gene (reference sequence). From cysteine to phenylalanine, the CDR3 is 15 amino acids long. CDR3 DNA only is kept here, 45 bases in frame from base 1. After removal of 8 bases from V and 7 bases from J, the junction retains 11 bases not matched to a gene.

The sample comes from a study of T-cell reconstitution after alpha-beta-depleted transplantation in children (dated by TCRdb to the mid-2010s). Concerning the study at large: The study quantitatively tracked T-cell immune reconstitution after TCRalphabeta/CD19-depleted allogeneic hematopoietic cell transplantation in children using TCR repertoire profiling.

The rearrangement combines TRBV20-1 with TRBJ2-3; 14 middle bases align to TRBD2. The specimen was PBMCs from the stem cell graft donor, collected from the stem cell graft. The clonotype was recovered from a human donor who donated a stem cell graft to a child with acute myeloid leukemia. The CDR3 is CSPIGTSGGTHTQYF. Read as DNA, the sequence is TGCAGTCCGATTGGGACTAGCGGGGGAACCCATACGCAGTATTTT.